A selection of T cell receptor beta chains follows, all from one sample in a study of response to subunit inactivated influenza vaccine. TCRdb reanalysed the RT-PCR reads using MiXCR and keeps one entry per CDR3 protein. In the table there are about 190,000 distinct CDR3 sequences, about 15% of which are singletons. Specimen: CD8+ T cells sorted from PBMCs, collected roughly 5 days after vaccination. All receptors derive from a man in his forties or fifties who received an inactivated influenza vaccine. Both conserved end residues are part of each CDR3. Fields, in order: D gene, V gene, J gene, clone size, CDR3 protein, CDR3 DNA. A D gene is named only where the DNA matches it firmly. The listing skips clone size in some rows; elsewhere it reads once, few, many or a size class.

>TRBD1|TRBV4-1|TRBJ2-1|NA
CASSSRDRVNEQFF
TGCGCCAGCAGCTCGCGGGACAGGGTCAATGAGCAGTTCTTC
>TRBD1|TRBV11-1|TRBJ2-5|NA
CASSPQGVWGETQYF
TGTGCCAGCAGCCCTCAGGGGGTCTGGGGAGAGACCCAGTACTTC
>NA|TRBV12-3/TRBV12-4|TRBJ2-1|NA
CATQGGPEGGVDEQFF
TGTGCCACCCAAGGGGGTCCCGAGGGAGGGGTTGATGAGCAGTTCTTC
>TRBD2|TRBV5-1|TRBJ2-1|many
CASSLEGSGSASYNEQFF
TGCGCCAGCAGCTTGGAAGGTAGCGGGAGTGCCTCCTACAATGAGCAGTTCTTC
>TRBD1|TRBV29-1|TRBJ2-1|NA
CSVDVGDSALREQFF
TGCAGCGTTGATGTAGGGGACAGTGCCCTTCGGGAGCAGTTCTTC
>NA|TRBV10-1|TRBJ2-2|NA
CASSEFRGPRRELFF
TGCGCCAGCAGTGAGTTTCGGGGCCCCAGGAGGGAGCTGTTTTTT
>TRBD2|TRBV5-6|TRBJ2-1|few
CASSFEWGGEGEQFF
TGTGCCAGCAGCTTTGAGTGGGGAGGGGAGGGTGAGCAGTTCTTC
>NA|TRBV5-1|TRBJ2-7|many
CASSEVGEQYF
TGCGCCAGCAGCGAAGTAGGCGAGCAGTACTTC
>NA|TRBV27|TRBJ2-2|many
CASSLRSGELFF
TGTGCCAGCAGTTTGAGGTCCGGGGAGCTGTTTTTT
>NA|TRBV27|TRBJ2-7|many
CASSIQGTEQYF
TGTGCCAGCAGTATTCAGGGGACCGAGCAGTACTTC
>NA|TRBV28|TRBJ2-7|NA
CASSPLQGGARYEQYF
TGTGCCAGCAGTCCGCTCCAGGGAGGCGCTCGCTACGAGCAGTACTTC
>NA|TRBV14|TRBJ2-7|few
CASSPQNSYEQYF
TGTGCCAGCAGCCCGCAGAATTCCTACGAGCAGTACTTC
>NA|TRBV9|TRBJ2-1|NA
CASSVGGGITYNEQFF
TGTGCCAGCAGCGTAGGAGGCGGGATTACCTACAATGAGCAGTTCTTC
>NA|TRBV4-1|TRBJ2-7|NA
CASSQGLYSYEQYF
TGCGCCAGCAGCCAGGGATTGTACTCCTACGAGCAGTACTTC
>TRBD2|TRBV11-3|TRBJ2-7|few
CASSMGGLAGDEQYF
TGTGCCAGCTCGATGGGTGGCCTAGCGGGAGACGAGCAGTACTTC
>TRBD1|TRBV2|TRBJ1-2|NA
CALKDRVYGYTF
TGTGCCCTAAAGGACAGGGTTTATGGCTACACCTTC
>NA|TRBV7-8|TRBJ1-5|few
CASSLNSGDNQPQHF
TGTGCCAGCAGCTTAAATTCCGGGGACAATCAGCCCCAGCATTTT